This is a list of T cell receptor beta chains from one sample in a study of blood T cell repertoires in COVID-19. Produced via immunoSEQ multiplex PCR; TCRdb's table is partial and in-frame only. This sample carries approximately 270,000 clones, more than 75% of them seen once, and the ten largest clones take around 9%. Sequenced: peripheral blood. Receptors originate from a middle-aged man with active or convalescent COVID-19. Both conserved end residues are part of each CDR3. Each record gives: V gene, D gene, J gene, clone size, CDR3 DNA, CDR3 protein. D genes are given only for firm matches. Some rows mark clone size as missing; the rest say once, few, many or name a class of expanded clone.

>TRBV2|TRBD1|TRBJ2-5|.
TGTGCCAGCAGGGGGGACAGTGAGACCCAGTACTTC
CASRGDSETQYF
>TRBV4-1|.|TRBJ1-4|.
TGCGCCAGCAGCCAAGGAGGTCGCCCCGGATCTAATGAAAAACTGTTTTTT
CASSQGGRPGSNEKLFF
>TRBV4-1|.|TRBJ2-7|.
TGCGCCAGCAGCCAGACCTTGGGCAGGGTCGACTACGAGCAGTACTTC
CASSQTLGRVDYEQYF
>TRBV10-1|TRBD1|TRBJ1-2|.
TGCGCCAGCAGCGACAGGGGGAACTATGGCTACACCTTC
CASSDRGNYGYTF
>TRBV5-1|.|TRBJ2-2|few
TGCGCCAGCAGAATAGGGGATACCGGGGAGCTGTTTTTT
CASRIGDTGELFF
>TRBV27|.|TRBJ1-2|.
TGTGCCAGCAGTCCTCGAGGCAGGGCGCTTGGCTACACCTTC
CASSPRGRALGYTF
>TRBV7-9|.|TRBJ2-5|.
TGTGCCAGCAGCTTACAGGGAATTCAAGAGACCCAGTACTTC
CASSLQGIQETQYF
>TRBV2|.|TRBJ1-1|.
TGTGCCAGCACCGGGGGGACTGAAGCTTTCTTT
CASTGGTEAFF
>TRBV5-4|.|TRBJ2-3|.
TGTGCCAGCAGCTCAACAGGGTCCCCCACAGATACGCAGTATTTT
CASSSTGSPTDTQYF
>TRBV5-1|.|TRBJ2-5|.
TGCGCCAGCAGCTTTCAGGAGGGAGAGACCCAGTACTTC
CASSFQEGETQYF
>TRBV10-1|TRBD2|TRBJ2-3|.
TGCGCCAGCAGCCCGGGACTAGCGGGGGCCCTCCGCACAGATACGCAGTATTTT
CASSPGLAGALRTDTQYF
>TRBV2|.|TRBJ1-2|.
TGTGCCAGCAGCGAGAACAGGTCAGGAGGCTACACCTTC
CASSENRSGGYTF
>TRBV6-1|TRBD2|TRBJ2-3|.
TGTGCCAGCAGTGAAGAACGGTGGCTAGCGGGGGGGGATACGCAGTATTTT
CASSEERWLAGGDTQYF
>TRBV12-3/TRBV12-4|.|TRBJ1-1|.
TGTGCCAGCAGTTACCCAGGGATCACTGAAGCTTTCTTT
CASSYPGITEAFF
>TRBV9|.|TRBJ2-3|.
TGTGCCAGCACCCCAGGGGTAGCCCCAGATACGCAGTATTTT
CASTPGVAPDTQYF
>TRBV4-1|.|TRBJ2-7|.
TGCGCCAGCAGCCAAGGTGGCGGGGCTGAAGAGCAGTACTTC
CASSQGGGAEEQYF
>TRBV6-6|.|TRBJ2-3|.
TGTGCCAGCGGCGTGGGAGCGGCCACAGATACGCAGTATTTT
CASGVGAATDTQYF
>TRBV6-6|TRBD1|TRBJ2-1|.
TGTGCCAGCGGGACAGCCTACAATGAGCAGTTCTTC
CASGTAYNEQFF
>TRBV2|.|TRBJ2-5|.
TGTGCCAGCAGCCTTAGAGGGGGAGAGACCCAGTACTTC
CASSLRGGETQYF
>TRBV12-5|TRBD2|TRBJ2-1|.
TGTGCTAGTGGCTGGACTAGCGGGAGGCCTCAGAATGAGCAGTTCTTC
CASGWTSGRPQNEQFF
>TRBV30|TRBD1|TRBJ1-5|few
TGTGCCTGGAGTCCCGGGACAGGGAGGGCGCCCCAGCATTTT
CAWSPGTGRAPQHF
>TRBV15|.|TRBJ2-5|many
TGTGCCACCAGGCAGGGCGGGGAGGAGACCCAGTACTTC
CATRQGGEETQYF
>TRBV5-5|.|TRBJ2-7|.
TGTGCCAGCAGCTTGGACCGCTGGGGCAGGAAAAACTACTTC
CASSLDRWGRKNYF
>TRBV9|.|TRBJ1-5|few
TGTGCCAGCAGCTTATGGGGGGAGGGCAATCAGCCCCAGCATTTT
CASSLWGEGNQPQHF
>TRBV18|.|TRBJ1-1|.
TGTGCCAGCTCACCGCTAGGGGCTGAAGCTTTCTTT
CASSPLGAEAFF
>TRBV5-1|.|TRBJ1-1|.
TGCGCCAGCAGCTTGGCGCAGGGTAATTGGGGCACTGAAGCTTTCTTT
CASSLAQGNWGTEAFF
>TRBV16|.|TRBJ2-3|.
TGTGCCAGCAGCCCGCGCCGGGGGACAGATACGCAGTATTTT
CASSPRRGTDTQYF
>TRBV3-1/TRBV3-2|.|TRBJ2-7|.
TGTGCCAGCAGTCAACAGGGCTACGAGCAGTACTTC
CASSQQGYEQYF
>TRBV7-9|TRBD1|TRBJ1-4|few
TGTGCCAGCAGCTTAGCGCGGGGACAGCCCCTCGCAACTAATGAAAAACTGTTTTTT
CASSLARGQPLATNEKLFF
>TRBV7-6|TRBD2|TRBJ2-2|.
TGTGCCAGCAGCAAGACTAGCGGGGGGTTTTCGAACACCGGGGAGCTGTTTTTT
CASSKTSGGFSNTGELFF
>TRBV7-8|TRBD2|TRBJ2-7|.
TGTGCCAGCAGCCGTCAGCGGGACTACGAGCAGTACTTC
CASSRQRDYEQYF
>TRBV15|TRBD1|TRBJ1-1|.
TGTGCCACCAGCAAAGACCAGGGGGCGTCGTGGACTGAAGCTTTCTTT
CATSKDQGASWTEAFF